This TCR beta chain is from a study of cytomegalovirus exposure and HLA in healthy donors. The overall study: An earlier analysis identified more than 95 million unique TCR beta sequences in 150 million to 200 million T cells.

V was clipped by 5 bases and J by 2 bases; unmatched bases: 3. This CDR3 is built from 16 residues. The germline V gene encodes CDR1 LNHNV and CDR2 YYDKDF (reference sequence). With respect to this clone: Its antigen is undetermined.

With 60 Vbeta and 13 Jbeta primers, the PCR was carried out. Some clones are missing from TCRdb's copy, which holds only in-frame ones; the method was immunoSEQ multiplex PCR. The sample lists around 98,000 clones; approximately 78% were seen once. Points from the study as a whole: Cytomegalovirus association was listed for about 180 TCR beta chains. In a later analysis, TCR beta V- and J-gene trimming was associated with a missense DCLRE1C variant. A later analysis by the authors found several of the most significant clusters apparently linked to common viral pathogens.

The sequencing input was PBMCs. The TCR was taken from a man between 40 and 49 years old in good health and CMV-seronegative. This chain joins TRBV15 and TRBJ2-6, with 10 nucleotides matching TRBD1. The CDR3 sequence: CATSQDRGAGANVLTF. The CDR3 DNA follows: TGTGCCACCAGCCAGGACAGGGGGGCTGGGGCCAACGTCCTGACTTTC.